The 20 T cell receptor beta chains presented below share a single source sample, sequenced in a study of metastatic and nonmetastatic thyroid tumors. Patients underwent thyroid surgery, and none had received any treatment before it. TCRdb reprocessed the PCR reads using MiXCR. The profile covers about 93,000 clones, with roughly 12% appearing a single time and about 11% taken by the ten largest. The source material was blood. The origin of the receptors is a female donor with papillary thyroid cancer or a benign thyroid nodule (not recorded which). Some clones in this sample may be carry-over from other donors' samples.

This clone was picked up many times. Other nucleotide sequences from this sample produce the same CDR3. J is TRBJ2-2 and V is TRBV11-3; no firm D call. Germline lookup yields CDR1 SGHNT and CDR2 YENEEA. V lost 2 bases and J 0 bases, leaving 4 bases between the germline ends. The CDR3 totals 14 residues. The CDR3 reads CASSLSANTGELFF. CDR3 sequence (DNA): TGTGCCAGCAGCTTATCGGCGAACACCGGGGAGCTGTTTTTT.

The genes are TRBV5-4 and TRBJ1-2; 7 bases are shared with TRBD1. Germline trimming cut 6 bases from V and 3 bases from J; bases unmatched to any gene: 8. This CDR3 is built from 14 residues. Per the germline V gene, CDR1 is SGHNT and CDR2 is YYREEE (reference sequence). DNA of the CDR3: TGTGCCAGCACTAGGCCAGGGGGAGACTATGGCTACACCTTC. Translating it yields CASTRPGGDYGYTF.

The CDR3 region is CASSLRDGNYGYTF. DNA of the CDR3: TGTGCCAGCAGCTTACGGGACGGAAACTATGGCTACACCTTC. The V and J genes are TRBV11-3 and TRBJ1-2, with D possibly being TRBD1 (5 bases). V was shortened by 2 bases and J by 2 bases, with 9 bases between the two germline ends. Germline V lookup: CDR1 SGHNT, CDR2 YENEEA. The CDR3 runs 14 residues.

Many counts were recorded for this clone. This chain joins TRBV6-2 or TRBV6-3 and TRBJ2-7, with 10 bases aligning to TRBD1. Germline CDR1 reads MNHEY; CDR2 reads SVGEGT. The CDR3 contains 17 residues. The ends lost 8 bases at V and 2 bases at J; junction bases unmatched: 15. The chain's CDR3 is CASGTGVSREQTYEQYF. DNA for the CDR3: TGTGCCAGCGGGACAGGGGTCTCGCGGGAGCAAACCTACGAGCAGTACTTC.

The table lists this clone with many counts. The chain carries TRBV4-2 and TRBJ2-3, with D perhaps matching TRBD2 (5 bases). The germline V and J ends were trimmed by 1 base and 0 bases, with 17 bases remaining between them. Germline lookup yields CDR1 LGHNA and CDR2 YNFKEQ. The CDR3 runs to 18 residues. The CDR3, as DNA: TGTGCCAGCAGCCAAGTCGGTCTAATTGGCGGGAGCACAGATACGCAGTATTTT. It is translated as CASSQVGLIGGSTDTQYF.

This clone showed up many times. V usage is TRBV4-1 and J usage is TRBJ2-5, with 10 nucleotides matching TRBD1. V shed 2 bases, J shed 4 bases, and the junction held 10 bases outside the gene matches. There are 17 residues in the CDR3. Germline V lookup: CDR1 MGHRA, CDR2 YSYEKL. The CDR3 nucleotides read TGCGCCAGCAGCCAACTCCCCGGGACAGGGGTGGGAGAGACCCAGTACTTC. This translates into CASSQLPGTGVGETQYF.

The V call is TRBV6-1, the J call TRBJ2-7; either TRBD1 or TRBD2 may fit D (6 bases each). The CDR3 spans 14 residues. Germline V CDR1 and CDR2: MNHNS, SASEGT. With 4 bases removed from V and 4 bases from J, the gap between germline ends came to 14 bases. The CDR3 DNA reads as TGTGCCAGCAGTGTTACAGAGGGGGGTTACGAGCAGTACTTC. This sequence encodes CASSVTEGGYEQYF.

This clone was seen only a few times. The gene calls are TRBV24-1 and TRBJ2-1; 7 bases are shared with TRBD1. Losses at the gene ends were 3 bases for V and 8 bases for J; bases not matched to a gene: 12. The CDR3 length is 16 residues. The germline gives CDR1 KGHDR, CDR2 SFDVKD. CDR3 sequence reads: CATSDPYRGGVDEQFF. The CDR3 DNA follows: TGTGCCACCAGTGATCCTTACAGGGGTGGCGTAGATGAGCAGTTCTTC.

About this clone: A much larger clone differs from this one at a single base, so this may be a read error. The genes are TRBV6-2 or TRBV6-3 and TRBJ2-5, with TRBD2 as a possible D gene (5 bases). CDR1 is MNHEY and CDR2 is SVGEGT in the germline V gene. V was trimmed by 1 base and J by 0 bases, leaving 9 bases between them. The CDR3 consists of 15 residues. The CDR3: CASSYWGEYQETQYF. The CDR3, as DNA: TGTGCCAGCAGTTACTGGGGAGAGTACCAAGAGACCCAGTACTTC.

This clone was seen at least ten times. The chain employs TRBV7-2 and TRBJ1-2; D call uncertain. In germline, CDR1 is SGHTA, CDR2 FQGNSA. Trimming pared 1 base from V and 7 bases from J, leaving 10 bases between. This CDR3 is built from 13 residues. For the CDR3, the DNA is TGTGCCAGCAGCTTAGTGCGTGAGGGTGGCTACACCTTC. Amino acids: CASSLVREGGYTF.

This clone was picked up many times. The rearrangement links TRBV19 to TRBJ2-3; 8 bases line up with TRBD1. V shed 10 bases, J shed 3 bases, and the junction held 9 bases outside the gene matches. This CDR3 contains 14 residues. CDR1 and CDR2 from the germline V gene are LNHDA and SQIVND (reference sequence). CDR3 DNA sequence: TGTGCCACCGCTAGCAGGGGGCCAACAGATACGCAGTATTTT. Translation: CATASRGPTDTQYF.

For this clone: A read error is possible here, since a much larger clone lies one base away. The rearrangement uses TRBV9 and TRBJ1-1, with 11 positions matching TRBD1. The CDR3 has 16 residues. Germline CDR1 is SGDLS and CDR2 is YYNGEE. In DNA form, the CDR3 reads TGTGCCAGCAGCGCCGGACAGGGGGCCTTGAAAACTGAAGCTTTCTTT. Translated, it gives CASSAGQGALKTEAFF.

This clone was observed many times. Other DNA variants within this sample encode the same CDR3. The V gene is TRBV5-1, the J gene TRBJ2-3; the D gene is possibly TRBD1 (5 bases). Germline lookup yields CDR1 SGHRS and CDR2 YFSETQ. This CDR3 has 11 amino acids. The V and J ends lost 4 bases and 8 bases respectively, with 8 bases between them. CDR3 DNA: TGCGCCAGCAGCGCCCAGGGTACGCAGTATTTT. Translated, it gives CASSAQGTQYF.

This clone was detected many times. V and J are TRBV20-1 and TRBJ2-2, with a possible D match to TRBD2 (5 bases). The germline gives CDR1 DFQATT, CDR2 SNEGSKA (reference sequence). The length of the CDR3 is 13 residues. V lost 6 bases and J 8 bases, leaving 16 bases between the germline ends. This CDR3 is CSARLLVLGELFF. CDR3 DNA sequence: TGCAGTGCCAGACTACTAGTTTTAGGGGAGCTGTTTTTT.

This clone has ten or more counts. The chain is built from TRBV12-3 or TRBV12-4 and TRBJ2-2; D is possibly TRBD2 (5 bases). Trimming took 3 bases from V and 5 from J, leaving 16 bases between them. This CDR3 has 16 residues. This chain's CDR3 is CASSFLAPSGTGELFF. The CDR3 DNA sequence: TGTGCCAGCAGTTTCTTAGCGCCTTCAGGAACCGGGGAGCTGTTTTTT.

This clone was seen repeatedly, ten times or more. V is TRBV7-8 and J is TRBJ1-1, with TRBD1 identical over 9 bases. This CDR3 has 15 amino acids. J was trimmed by 2 bases and V by 0 bases; bases with no gene match: 1. CDR1 is SGHVS and CDR2 is FQNEAQ in the germline V gene. CDR3: CASSLATGGNTEAFF. The CDR3 DNA is TGTGCCAGCAGCTTAGCGACAGGGGGTAACACTGAAGCTTTCTTT.

The V and J genes are TRBV4-1 and TRBJ1-3, with 8 bases identical to TRBD1. The V segment lost 1 base and the J segment 7 bases; nucleotides outside the gene matches: 9. The CDR3 is made up of 16 amino acids. Per germline, CDR1 MGHRA and CDR2 YSYEKL. The CDR3 DNA follows: TGCGCCAGCAGCCAAGGGGGGCAGGGGGCGCGGAACACCATATATTTT. Translated: CASSQGGQGARNTIYF.

This clone showed up just a few times. A much bigger clone sits one base away, suggesting this may be a read error. Other DNA sequences of this sample code for an identical CDR3. The V and J genes are TRBV30 and TRBJ1-1; D unresolved. CDR3 length equals 15 residues. With 2 bases removed from V and 3 bases from J, the gap between germline ends came to 16 bases. Germline V gene lookup returns CDR1 GTSNPN and CDR2 SVGIG (reference sequence). DNA of the CDR3: TGTGCCTGGAGTTCCTCCGGCAGAGCATACACTGAAGCTTTCTTT. Amino acids: CAWSSSGRAYTEAFF.

In this sample, this clone turned up many times. The chain links TRBV25-1 to TRBJ1-1; a weak D match, TRBD1 (6 bases). The CDR3 runs 13 residues. Trimming cost V 5 bases and J 10 bases, with 17 bases left between them. Germline lookup yields CDR1 MGHDK and CDR2 SYGVNS. CDR3 bases: TGTGCCAGCAGTCCCGGGACAAAATTGGGAGCTTTCTTT. Residues: CASSPGTKLGAFF. Based on the CDR3 plus reference TRBV25-1 and TRBJ1-1, the full variable domain is EADIYQTPRYLVIGTGKKITLECSQTMGHDKMYWYQQDPGMELHLIHYSYGVNSTEKGDLSSESTVSRIRTEHFPLTLESARPSHTSQYLCASSPGTKLGAFFGQGTRLTVV.

This chain's CDR3 is CASSRTRGARARELFF. The CDR3 region has the DNA TGTGCCAGCAGCCGAACTCGGGGGGCGCGGGCCCGGGAGCTGTTTTTT. The chain combines TRBV11-2 with TRBJ2-2, with D possibly TRBD2 on 7 matching bases. Germline CDR1 reads SGHAT; CDR2 reads FQNNGV. V lost 5 bases and J 9 bases, leaving 22 bases between the germline ends. This CDR3 is 16 amino acids long.